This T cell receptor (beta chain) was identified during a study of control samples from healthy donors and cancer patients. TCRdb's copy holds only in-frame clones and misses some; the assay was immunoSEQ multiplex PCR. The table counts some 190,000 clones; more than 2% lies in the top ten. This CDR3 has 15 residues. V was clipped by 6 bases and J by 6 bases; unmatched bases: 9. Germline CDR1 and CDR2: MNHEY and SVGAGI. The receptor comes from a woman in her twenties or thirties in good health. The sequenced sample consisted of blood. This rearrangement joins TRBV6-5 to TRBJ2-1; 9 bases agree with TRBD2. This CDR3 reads CASRPRTSAGNEQFF. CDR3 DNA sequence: TGTGCCAGCAGGCCCCGGACTAGCGCCGGCAATGAGCAGTTCTTC.